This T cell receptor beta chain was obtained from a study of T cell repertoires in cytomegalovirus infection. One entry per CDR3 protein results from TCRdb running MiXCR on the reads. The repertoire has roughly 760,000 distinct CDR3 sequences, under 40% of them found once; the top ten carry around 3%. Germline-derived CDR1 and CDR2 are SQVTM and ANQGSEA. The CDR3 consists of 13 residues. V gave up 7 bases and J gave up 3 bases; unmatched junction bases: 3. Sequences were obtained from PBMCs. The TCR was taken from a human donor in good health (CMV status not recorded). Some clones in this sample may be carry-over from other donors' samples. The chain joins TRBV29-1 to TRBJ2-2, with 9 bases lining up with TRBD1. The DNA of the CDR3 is TGCAGCGGGGACAGGGCGGACACCGGGGAGCTGTTTTTT. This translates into CSGDRADTGELFF.